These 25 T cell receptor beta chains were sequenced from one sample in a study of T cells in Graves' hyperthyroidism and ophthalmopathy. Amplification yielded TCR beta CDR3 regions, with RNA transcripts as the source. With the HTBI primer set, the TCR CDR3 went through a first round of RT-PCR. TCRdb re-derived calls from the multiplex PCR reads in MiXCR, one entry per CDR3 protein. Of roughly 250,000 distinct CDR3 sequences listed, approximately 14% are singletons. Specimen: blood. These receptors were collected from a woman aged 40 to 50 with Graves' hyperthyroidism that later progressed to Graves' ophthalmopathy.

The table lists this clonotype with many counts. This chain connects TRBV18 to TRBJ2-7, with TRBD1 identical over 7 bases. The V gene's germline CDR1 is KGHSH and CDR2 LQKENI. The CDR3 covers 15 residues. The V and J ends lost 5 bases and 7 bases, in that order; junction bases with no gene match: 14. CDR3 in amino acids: CASSGWGTGAGEQYF. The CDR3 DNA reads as TGTGCCAGCTCAGGCTGGGGAACAGGGGCCGGAGAGCAGTACTTC.

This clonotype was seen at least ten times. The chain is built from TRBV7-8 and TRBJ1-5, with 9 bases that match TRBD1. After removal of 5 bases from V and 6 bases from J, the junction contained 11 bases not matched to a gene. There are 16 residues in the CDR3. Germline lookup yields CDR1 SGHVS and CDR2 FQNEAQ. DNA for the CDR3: TGTGCCAGCAGCCTCAGCCGGGACAGGGTCGGTCAGCCCCAGCATTTT. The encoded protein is CASSLSRDRVGQPQHF.

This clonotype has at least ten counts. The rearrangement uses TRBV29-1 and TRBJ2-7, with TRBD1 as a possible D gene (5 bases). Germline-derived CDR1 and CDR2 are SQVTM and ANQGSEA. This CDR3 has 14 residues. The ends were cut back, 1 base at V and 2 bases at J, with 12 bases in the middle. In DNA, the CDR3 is TGCAGCGTTGAAGTTTGGACAACAACCTACGAGCAGTACTTC. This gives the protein CSVEVWTTTYEQYF.

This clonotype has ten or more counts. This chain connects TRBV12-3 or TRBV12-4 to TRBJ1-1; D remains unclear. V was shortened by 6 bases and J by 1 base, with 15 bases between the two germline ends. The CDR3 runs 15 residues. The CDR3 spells CASSRTDFPNTEAFF. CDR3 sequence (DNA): TGTGCCAGCAGCCGAACGGATTTTCCGAACACTGAAGCTTTCTTT.

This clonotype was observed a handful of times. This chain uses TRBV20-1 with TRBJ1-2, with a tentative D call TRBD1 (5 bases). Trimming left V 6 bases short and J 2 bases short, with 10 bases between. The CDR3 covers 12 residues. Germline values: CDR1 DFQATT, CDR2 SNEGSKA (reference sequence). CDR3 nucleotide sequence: TGCAGTGCCCAGGGTTTAAACTATGGCTACACCTTC. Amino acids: CSAQGLNYGYTF.

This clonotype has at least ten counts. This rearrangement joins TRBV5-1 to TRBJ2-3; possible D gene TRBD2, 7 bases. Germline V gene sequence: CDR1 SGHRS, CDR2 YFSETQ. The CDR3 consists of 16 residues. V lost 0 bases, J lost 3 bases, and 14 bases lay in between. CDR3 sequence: CASSLGGGRWTDTQYF. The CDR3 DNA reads TGCGCCAGCAGCTTGGGGGGGGGGCGATGGACAGATACGCAGTATTTT.

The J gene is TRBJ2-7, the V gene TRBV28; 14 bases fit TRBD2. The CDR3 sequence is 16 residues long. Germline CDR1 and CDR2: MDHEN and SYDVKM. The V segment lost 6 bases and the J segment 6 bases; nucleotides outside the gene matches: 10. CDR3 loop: CASRPGTSGSAFEQYF. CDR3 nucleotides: TGTGCCAGCAGACCCGGGACTAGCGGGAGTGCCTTCGAGCAGTACTTC. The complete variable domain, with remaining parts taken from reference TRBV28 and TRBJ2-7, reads DVKVTQSSRYLVKRTGEKVFLECVQDMDHENMFWYRQDPGLGLRLIYFSYDVKMKEKGDIPEGYSVSREKKERFSLILESASTNQTSMYLCASRPGTSGSAFEQYFGPGTRLTVT.

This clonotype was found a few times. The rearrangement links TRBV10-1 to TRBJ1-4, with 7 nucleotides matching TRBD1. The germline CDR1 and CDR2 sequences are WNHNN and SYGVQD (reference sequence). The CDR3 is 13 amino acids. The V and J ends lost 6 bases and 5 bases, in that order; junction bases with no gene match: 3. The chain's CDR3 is CASSAGQNEKLFF. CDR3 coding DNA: TGCGCCAGCAGCGCGGGACAGAATGAAAAACTGTTTTTT.

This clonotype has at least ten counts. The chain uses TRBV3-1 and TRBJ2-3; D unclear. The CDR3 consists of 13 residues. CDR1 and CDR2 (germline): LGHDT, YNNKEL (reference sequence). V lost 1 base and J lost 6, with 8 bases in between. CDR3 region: CASSQAGGDTQYF. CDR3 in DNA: TGTGCCAGCAGCCAAGCAGGTGGGGATACGCAGTATTTT.

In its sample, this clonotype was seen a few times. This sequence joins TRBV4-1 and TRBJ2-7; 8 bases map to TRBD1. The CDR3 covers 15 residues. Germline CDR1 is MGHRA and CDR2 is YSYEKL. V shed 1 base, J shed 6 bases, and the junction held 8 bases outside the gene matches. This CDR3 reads CASSQGWTGSGEQYF. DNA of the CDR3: TGCGCCAGCAGCCAAGGATGGACAGGGAGTGGCGAGCAGTACTTC.

The CDR3 nucleotides read TGCAGTGCCGTGAGTGTTGTTTATGTCCCCGAGCAGTACTTC. It translates to CSAVSVVYVPEQYF. This sequence joins TRBV20-1 and TRBJ2-7; D unclear. V was clipped by 6 bases and J by 6 bases, with 21 bases between them. CDR1 is DFQATT and CDR2 is SNEGSKA in the germline V gene (reference sequence). The CDR3 spans 14 residues.

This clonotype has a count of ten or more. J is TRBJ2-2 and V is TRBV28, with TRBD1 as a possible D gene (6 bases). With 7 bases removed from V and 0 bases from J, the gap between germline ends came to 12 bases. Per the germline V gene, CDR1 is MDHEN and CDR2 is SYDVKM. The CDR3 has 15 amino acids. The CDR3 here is CASTLGQANTGELFF. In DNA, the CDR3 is TGTGCCAGCACGTTGGGACAAGCGAACACCGGGGAGCTGTTTTTT.

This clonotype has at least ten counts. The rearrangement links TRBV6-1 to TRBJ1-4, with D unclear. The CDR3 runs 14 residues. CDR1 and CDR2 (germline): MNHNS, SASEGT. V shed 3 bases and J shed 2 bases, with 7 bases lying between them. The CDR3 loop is CASSDSWTNEKLFF. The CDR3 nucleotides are TGTGCCAGCAGTGACTCGTGGACTAATGAAAAACTGTTTTTT.

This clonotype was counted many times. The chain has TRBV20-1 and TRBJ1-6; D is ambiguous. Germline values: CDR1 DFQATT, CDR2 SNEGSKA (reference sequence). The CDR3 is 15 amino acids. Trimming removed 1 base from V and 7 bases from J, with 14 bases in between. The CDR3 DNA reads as TGCAGTGCTAGAGGTTCGGCAGGTAGAAATTCACCCCTCCACTTT. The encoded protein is CSARGSAGRNSPLHF.

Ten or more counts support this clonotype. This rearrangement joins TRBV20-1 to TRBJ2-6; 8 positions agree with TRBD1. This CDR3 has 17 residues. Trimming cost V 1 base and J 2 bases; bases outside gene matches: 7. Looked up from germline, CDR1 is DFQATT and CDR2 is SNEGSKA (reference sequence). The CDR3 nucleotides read TGCAGTGCTAGAGTTTTGCCGACAGGGGCTGGGGCCAACGTCCTGACTTTC. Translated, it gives CSARVLPTGAGANVLTF.

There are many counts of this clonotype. The CDR3 reads CASSWTEGAGEQYF. The CDR3 nucleotides are TGTGCCAGCAGTTGGACAGAAGGCGCGGGGGAGCAGTACTTC. The rearrangement links TRBV27 to TRBJ2-7; D might be TRBD1 or TRBD2, each matching 6 bases. CDR1 and CDR2 (germline): MNHEY, SMNVEV (reference sequence). The CDR3 totals 14 residues. Trimming pared 4 bases from V and 7 bases from J, leaving 17 bases between.

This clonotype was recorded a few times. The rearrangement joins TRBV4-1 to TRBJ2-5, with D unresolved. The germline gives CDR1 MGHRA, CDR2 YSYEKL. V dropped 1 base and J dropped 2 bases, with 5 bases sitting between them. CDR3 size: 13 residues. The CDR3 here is CASSQVLQETQYF. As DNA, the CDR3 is TGCGCCAGCAGCCAAGTCCTACAAGAGACCCAGTACTTC.

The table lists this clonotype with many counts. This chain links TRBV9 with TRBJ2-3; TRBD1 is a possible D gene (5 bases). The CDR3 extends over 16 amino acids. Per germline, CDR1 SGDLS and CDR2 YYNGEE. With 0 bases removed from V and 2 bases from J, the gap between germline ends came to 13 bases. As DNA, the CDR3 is TGTGCCAGCAGCGTAGGCAGGGCTCCGTACACAGATACGCAGTATTTT. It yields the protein CASSVGRAPYTDTQYF.

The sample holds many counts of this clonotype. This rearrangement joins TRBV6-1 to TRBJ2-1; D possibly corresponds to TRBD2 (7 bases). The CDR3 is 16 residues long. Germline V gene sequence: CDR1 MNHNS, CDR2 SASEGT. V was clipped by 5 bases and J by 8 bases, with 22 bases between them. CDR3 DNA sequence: TGTGCCAGCAGTTTGGGACTGGGAGGGGGAACCGATGAGCAGTTCTTC. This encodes CASSLGLGGGTDEQFF.

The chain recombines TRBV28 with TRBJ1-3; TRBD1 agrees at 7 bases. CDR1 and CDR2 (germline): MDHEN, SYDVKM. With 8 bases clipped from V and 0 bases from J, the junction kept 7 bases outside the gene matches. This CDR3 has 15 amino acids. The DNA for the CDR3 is TGTGCCAGCGGGACAGACGTTTACTCTGGAAACACCATATATTTT. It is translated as CASGTDVYSGNTIYF.

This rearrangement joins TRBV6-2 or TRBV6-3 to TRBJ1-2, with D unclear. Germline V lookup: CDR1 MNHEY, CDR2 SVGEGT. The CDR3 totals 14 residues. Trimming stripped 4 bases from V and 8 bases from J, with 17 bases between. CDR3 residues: CASSSGWLGEGYTF. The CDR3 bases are TGTGCCAGCAGTTCGGGGTGGCTGGGTGAAGGCTACACCTTC.

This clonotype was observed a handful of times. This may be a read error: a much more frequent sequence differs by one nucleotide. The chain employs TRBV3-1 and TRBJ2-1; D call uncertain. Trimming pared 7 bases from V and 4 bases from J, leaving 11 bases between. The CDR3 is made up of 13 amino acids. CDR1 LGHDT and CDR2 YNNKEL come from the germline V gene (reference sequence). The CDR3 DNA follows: TGTGCCAGCATCGACTCATTTTACAATGAGCAGTTCTTC. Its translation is CASIDSFYNEQFF.

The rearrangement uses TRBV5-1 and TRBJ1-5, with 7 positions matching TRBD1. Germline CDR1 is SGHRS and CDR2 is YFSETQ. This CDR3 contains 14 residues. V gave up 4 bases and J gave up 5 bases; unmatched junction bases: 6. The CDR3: CASSRTGTDQPQHF. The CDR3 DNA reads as TGCGCCAGCAGCCGTACCGGGACAGATCAGCCCCAGCATTTT.

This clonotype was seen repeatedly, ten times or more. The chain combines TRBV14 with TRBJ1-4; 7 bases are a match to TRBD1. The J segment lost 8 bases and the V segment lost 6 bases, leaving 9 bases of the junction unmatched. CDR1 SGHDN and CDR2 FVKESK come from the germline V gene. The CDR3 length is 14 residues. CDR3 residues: CASRSTGDGEKLFF. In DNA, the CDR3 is TGTGCCAGCAGATCTACAGGGGATGGCGAAAAACTGTTTTTT. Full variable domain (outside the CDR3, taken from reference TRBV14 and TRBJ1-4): EAGVTQFPSHSVIEKGQTVTLRCDPISGHDNLYWYRRVMGKEIKFLLHFVKESKQDESGMPNNRFLAERTGGTYSTLKVQPAELEDSGVYFCASRSTGDGEKLFFGSGTQLSVL.

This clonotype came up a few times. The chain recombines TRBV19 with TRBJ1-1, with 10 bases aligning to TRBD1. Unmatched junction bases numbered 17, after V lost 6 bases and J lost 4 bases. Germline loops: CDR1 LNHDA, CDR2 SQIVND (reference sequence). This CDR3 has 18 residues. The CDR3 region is CASSTRDRGLTPSTEAFF. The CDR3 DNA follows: TGTGCCAGTAGCACTCGGGACAGGGGACTCACCCCCAGCACTGAAGCTTTCTTT.